This record concerns one T cell receptor (beta chain) sequence. Its antigen is unidentified. The sample belongs to a study of shared clonotypes between healthy human individuals. Splitting the CD4+ cells yielded a CD45RA+ naive subset and a CD45RA-negative memory subset. Losses at the gene ends were 5 bases for V and 9 bases for J; bases not matched to a gene: 8. From germline, CDR1 is SGHNT and CDR2 YENEEA. The length of the CDR3 is 14 residues. Findings and caveats of the study: In contrast to clonotypes shared by all four donors, non-shared clonotypes had lower generation probabilities.

Sorted-subset replicate PCR reactions contained roughly 200 ng DNA, corresponding to approximately 30,000 T cell genomes. Some clones are missing from TCRdb's copy, which holds only in-frame ones; the method was immunoSEQ multiplex PCR. The repertoire holds roughly 1 million clones, roughly 74% seen once, with roughly 0.56% in the top ten. The chain recombines TRBV11-3 with TRBJ2-1; 9 bases are a match to TRBD2. This TCR came from a man between 18 and 29 years old in good health. Some clones in this sample may be carry-over from other donors' samples. Sequenced sample: memory CD4+ T cells from PBMCs. Subset noted: CD45RA-negative fraction. The DNA for the CDR3 is TGTGCCAGCAGCATTAGCGGGAGTGGTGGTGAGCAGTTCTTC. This codes for CASSISGSGGEQFF.